Below, one TCR beta chain is given with its context. Its antigen is unidentified. The data belong to a study of cytomegalovirus exposure and HLA in healthy donors. The CDR3 sequence is 11 residues long. Germline lookup yields CDR1 MNHEY and CDR2 SVGAGI. Trimming removed 2 bases from V and 8 bases from J, with 6 bases in between. Whole-study results and caveats: Per published reports, the classifier diagnosed cytomegalovirus status with high specificity and sensitivity.

The study ran its PCR with 60 Vbeta and 13 Jbeta primers. Sequencing used immunoSEQ multiplex PCR; TCRdb keeps in-frame clones, though not all of them. Seen here are approximately 190,000 clones, about 86% observed once, and the top ten hold 1.5% to 2%. The chain uses TRBV6-5 and TRBJ1-1, with D unresolved. Material for sequencing was PBMCs. This TCR was recovered from a man aged 35 to 55 in good health and CMV-seropositive. DNA for the CDR3: TGTGCCAGCAGTTACCCGGGGGAAGCTTTCTTT. Amino acid sequence: CASSYPGEAFF.